These T cell receptor beta chains were read from a single sample in a study of cytomegalovirus exposure and HLA in healthy donors. Profiling relied on immunoSEQ multiplex PCR, and the TCRdb table lists in-frame clones only, not all of them. The sample consists of 100,000 to 150,000 clones, roughly 95% of them appearing once. Sequencing input: PBMCs. Every receptor here comes from a man aged 18 to 29 in good health and CMV-seronegative. CDR3s include the opening cysteine and the closing phenylalanine or tryptophan. D genes are given only for firm matches. Size values are once, few and many counts, or a class for expanded clones, and some rows have none.

V	J	size	D	CDR3	DNA
TRBV7-2	TRBJ1-1	NA	NA	CASSLSGNLNTEAFF	TGTGCCAGCAGCTTATCAGGGAATTTGAACACTGAAGCTTTCTTT
TRBV28	TRBJ1-3	NA	TRBD1	CASSTWDRGYSGNTIYF	TGTGCCAGCAGTACTTGGGACAGGGGATACTCTGGAAACACCATATATTTT
TRBV6-4	TRBJ2-7	NA	NA	CASSVASTDNSYEQYF	TGTGCCAGCAGTGTAGCCTCGACGGACAACTCCTACGAGCAGTACTTC
TRBV4-3	TRBJ1-1	NA	NA	CASSQDAGQLNTEAFF	TGCGCCAGCAGCCAAGATGCCGGACAGCTGAACACTGAAGCTTTCTTT
TRBV16	TRBJ1-2	NA	TRBD1	CASSRTGTGARGYTF	TGTGCCAGCAGCCGTACCGGGACAGGGGCGAGGGGCTACACCTTC
TRBV13	TRBJ1-5	NA	NA	CASSEGWSYGNQPQHF	TGTGCCAGCTCGGAGGGATGGTCCTATGGCAATCAGCCCCAGCATTTT
TRBV28	TRBJ2-2	once	NA	CASSGGTGELFF	TGTGCCAGCAGCGGGGGCACCGGGGAGCTGTTTTTT
TRBV6-1	TRBJ2-5	once	NA	CASSQGQKETQYF	TGTGCCAGCAGTCAGGGACAAAAAGAGACCCAGTACTTC
TRBV10-3	TRBJ2-2	NA	NA	CAIRETGTLVGELFF	TGTGCCATCAGGGAAACCGGGACATTGGTTGGGGAGCTGTTTTTT
TRBV4-1	TRBJ1-5	NA	TRBD1	CASSQGDRFENQPQHF	TGCGCCAGCAGCCAAGGGGACAGGTTTGAGAATCAGCCCCAGCATTTT
TRBV13	TRBJ2-1	NA	TRBD2	CASSLTSGRNEQFF	TGTGCCAGCAGCTTAACTAGCGGGAGGAATGAGCAGTTCTTC
TRBV30	TRBJ1-1	NA	NA	CAWSGQYTEAFF	TGTGCCTGGAGTGGACAGTACACTGAAGCTTTCTTT
TRBV7-9	TRBJ2-5	once	TRBD2	CASSLVPAAGGPGTQYF	TGTGCCAGCAGCTTAGTTCCGGCAGCGGGAGGGCCGGGGACCCAGTACTTC
TRBV11-2	TRBJ2-5	NA	NA	CASSLEGGDPRETQYF	TGTGCCAGCAGCTTAGAAGGCGGGGACCCCCGAGAGACCCAGTACTTC
TRBV9	TRBJ2-1	NA	TRBD2	CASTVTSGGPLGEQFF	TGTGCCAGCACCGTAACTAGCGGGGGACCGTTGGGTGAGCAGTTCTTC
TRBV9	TRBJ2-3	NA	NA	CASSVVSGSTDTQYF	TGTGCCAGCAGCGTAGTGAGCGGAAGCACAGATACGCAGTATTTT
TRBV7-6	TRBJ1-4	NA	NA	CASSFSQTNEKLFF	TGTGCCAGCAGCTTCAGTCAAACTAATGAAAAACTGTTTTTT
TRBV18	TRBJ2-5	NA	TRBD1	CASSPYDRGETQYF	TGTGCCAGCTCACCTTACGACAGGGGAGAGACCCAGTACTTC
TRBV11-3	TRBJ2-1	NA	NA	CASSFFGNAGNEQFF	TGTGCCAGCAGCTTTTTCGGGAACGCGGGCAATGAGCAGTTCTTC
TRBV19	TRBJ2-7	NA	TRBD2	CASSGSGRAGFGEQYF	TGTGCCAGTTCCGGTAGCGGGAGGGCCGGTTTTGGCGAGCAGTACTTC
TRBV7-9	TRBJ1-1	NA	NA	CASSVQGLTEAFF	TGTGCCAGCAGCGTACAGGGCCTCACTGAAGCTTTCTTT
TRBV28	TRBJ1-1	once	TRBD1	CASSLGGTGGSEAFF	TGTGCCAGCAGTTTAGGAGGGACAGGGGGCTCTGAAGCTTTCTTT
TRBV6-5	TRBJ2-7	NA	NA	CASSYSADLSYEQYF	TGTGCCAGCAGTTACTCGGCCGATCTCTCCTACGAGCAGTACTTC
TRBV15	TRBJ2-6	NA	NA	CATKWPGANVLTF	TGTGCCACCAAGTGGCCTGGGGCCAACGTCCTGACTTTC